The next 27 T cell receptor beta chains were all read from a single sample in a study of beta chain features in type 1 diabetes. What was sequenced were expressed TCRB transcripts, since all of the isolated RNA had been reverse transcribed. Only in-frame clones appear in the TCRdb table, and some are missing; sequencing was by immunoSEQ multiplex PCR. In the table there are 900,000 or so clones, 15% to 20% of which are singletons. Input material: naive CD4+ T cells from blood. The receptors stem from a woman between 18 and 29 years old in good health.

V gene TRBV25-1 combines with J gene TRBJ2-1, with TRBD2 identical over 8 bases. Germline V lookup: CDR1 MGHDK, CDR2 SYGVNS. The CDR3 has 18 amino acids. After removal of 3 bases from V and 10 bases from J, the junction contained 20 bases not matched to a gene. CDR3 sequence reads: CASSDHFGTGRGTGEQFF. CDR3 in DNA: TGTGCCAGCAGTGACCACTTTGGTACCGGGAGGGGTACAGGGGAGCAGTTCTTC.

With regard to this clone: The sample contains more than one DNA sequence encoding this CDR3. The chain couples TRBV6-5 to TRBJ2-5; D is unresolved. Deletions cut 2 bases from V and 3 bases from J, with 13 bases between. Germline-derived CDR1 and CDR2 are MNHEY and SVGAGI. The CDR3 totals 15 residues. CDR3 nucleotides: TGTGCCAGCAGTTACGGTAGTAACAGAAAAGAGACCCAGTACTTC. This sequence encodes CASSYGSNRKETQYF.

This clone was found a few times. The chain links TRBV28 to TRBJ2-5; a possible D gene is TRBD1 (6 bases). Germline V gene lookup returns CDR1 MDHEN and CDR2 SYDVKM. There are 14 residues in the CDR3. Trimming took 7 bases from V and 5 from J, leaving 17 bases between them. CDR3 coding DNA: TGTGCCAGCATACAGGGCACCCGGCGGGAGACCCAGTACTTC. Translation: CASIQGTRRETQYF.

Worth noting for this clone: This sample also contains other DNA sequences that code for the same CDR3. The rearrangement joins TRBV6-6 to TRBJ2-5; D uncertain. The germline gives CDR1 MNHNY, CDR2 SVGAGI (reference sequence). The CDR3 has 11 residues. The germline V and J ends were trimmed by 5 bases and 4 bases, with 5 bases remaining between them. Here the CDR3 DNA reads TGTGCCAGCAGTAAAGGAGAGACCCAGTACTTC. Protein sequence: CASSKGETQYF.

The V gene is TRBV20-1, the J gene TRBJ2-1, with D maybe TRBD1 (5 bases). CDR3 length equals 11 residues. Germline V gene sequence: CDR1 DFQATT, CDR2 SNEGSKA (reference sequence). The ends were cut back, 5 bases at V and 7 bases at J, with 9 bases in the middle. CDR3 amino acids: CSASWTNEQFF. The CDR3 DNA reads TGCAGTGCTTCCTGGACAAATGAGCAGTTCTTC.

The rearrangement joins TRBV11-2 to TRBJ2-1; D perhaps matches TRBD2 (6 bases). CDR1 is SGHAT and CDR2 is FQNNGV in the germline V gene. The CDR3 runs to 14 residues. Deletions cut 6 bases from V and 3 bases from J, with 12 bases between. The CDR3 protein is CASRQPGLYNEQFF. CDR3 nucleotides: TGTGCCAGCAGGCAACCGGGACTCTACAATGAGCAGTTCTTC.

V usage is TRBV7-9 and J usage is TRBJ1-2; 7 positions match TRBD1. V gave up 0 bases and J gave up 5 bases; unmatched junction bases: 6. This CDR3 comprises 15 residues. Per the germline V gene, CDR1 is SEHNR and CDR2 is FQNEAQ (reference sequence). The CDR3 coding sequence is TGTGCCAGCAGCTTAGCCGGACAGGCCACGTATGGCTACACCTTC. This codes for CASSLAGQATYGYTF.

This clone was counted a few times. The CDR3 reads CASSSLAGGPLEQYF. For the CDR3, the DNA is TGTGCCAGCAGTTCTCTAGCGGGAGGGCCCCTCGAGCAGTACTTC. The V and J genes are TRBV6-5 and TRBJ2-7, with 12 bases that match TRBD2. This CDR3 comprises 15 residues. V dropped 4 bases and J dropped 6; count of bases not matched to a gene: 7. Germline V gene sequence: CDR1 MNHEY, CDR2 SVGAGI.

This clone came up a few times. The chain employs TRBV5-1 and TRBJ1-2; perhaps TRBD1 as D (6 bases). Per the germline V gene, CDR1 is SGHRS and CDR2 is YFSETQ. This CDR3 is 13 amino acids long. With 2 bases removed from V and 4 bases from J, the gap between germline ends came to 9 bases. The CDR3 spells CASSFTGSYGYTF. CDR3 nucleotides: TGCGCCAGCAGCTTCACAGGGTCCTATGGCTACACCTTC.

V is TRBV5-1 and J is TRBJ2-1; D uncertain. The CDR3 is 14 amino acids. Germline V gene lookup returns CDR1 SGHRS and CDR2 YFSETQ. V shed 2 bases and J shed 3 bases, with 9 bases lying between them. For the CDR3, the DNA is TGCGCCAGCAGCTTCTATGCCTACTACAATGAGCAGTTCTTC. Translation gives CASSFYAYYNEQFF.

This clone was recorded a few times. V is TRBV10-3 and J is TRBJ2-1, with TRBD1 matching 8 bases. Per germline, CDR1 ENHRY and CDR2 SYGVKD. The trim removed 3 bases at V and 5 bases at J, leaving 3 bases unmatched. The CDR3 is 14 residues long. The CDR3 here is CAISDATGDNEQFF. The CDR3 DNA follows: TGTGCCATCAGTGACGCGACAGGGGACAATGAGCAGTTCTTC.

A word on this clone: This same CDR3 is encoded by further DNA sequences in the sample. The CDR3 is CASSIQGAGNEQFF. CDR3 nucleotides: TGTGCCAGTAGTATCCAGGGAGCGGGGAATGAGCAGTTCTTC. This chain joins TRBV19 and TRBJ2-1, with 7 bases aligning to TRBD2. Trimming at V came to 3 bases and at J to 7 bases, leaving 6 bases not matched to a gene. The CDR3 is 14 residues long. Per the germline V gene, CDR1 is LNHDA and CDR2 is SQIVND (reference sequence).

The chain is built from TRBV21-1 and TRBJ2-7. TRBV21-1 is classified as a pseudogene. CDR3 length: 17 residues. CDR3 sequence: CASSSRGTTRSSYEQYF. The CDR3 DNA reads as TGTGCCAGCAGCAGCAGGGGGACTACGCGGAGCTCCTACGAGCAGTACTTC.

V and J are TRBV10-3 and TRBJ1-4, with a possible D match to TRBD1 (6 bases). Trimming pared 5 bases from V and 0 bases from J, leaving 13 bases between. Germline loops: CDR1 ENHRY, CDR2 SYGVKD. CDR3 length equals 16 residues. The DNA for the CDR3 is TGTGCCATCAGTCCACGGGACACCTCAACTAATGAAAAACTGTTTTTT. Its translation is CAISPRDTSTNEKLFF.

This clone showed up just a few times. The J gene is TRBJ2-3, the V gene TRBV5-1; 7 nucleotides match TRBD2. This CDR3 has 16 amino acids. V was clipped by 0 bases and J by 1 base; unmatched bases: 5. CDR1 is SGHRS and CDR2 is YFSETQ in the germline V gene. CDR3 nucleotides: TGCGCCAGCAGCTTGGGTACGGCGGGAGGCACAGATACGCAGTATTTT. As protein: CASSLGTAGGTDTQYF.

Worth noting for this clone: The junction departs from the called germline gene at one end, perhaps through a read error. The V call is TRBV7-2, the J call TRBJ1-1; D gene ambiguous. Germline lookup yields CDR1 SGHTA and CDR2 FQGNSA. The CDR3 contains 15 residues. The CDR3 DNA follows: TGTGCCAGCAGCCTAGCGCAAAACTTGAACACTGAAGCTTTCTTT. This sequence encodes CASSLAQNLNTEAFF. Full variable domain (rest looked up from reference TRBV7-2 and TRBJ1-1): GAGVSQSPSNKVTEKGKDVELRCDPISGHTALYWYRQSLGQGLEFLIYFQGNSAPDKSGLPSDRFSAERTGGSVSTLTIQRTQQEDSAVYLCASSLAQNLNTEAFFGQGTRLTVV.

The table lists this clone with a count of one. The V and J genes are TRBV7-2 and TRBJ1-1; D gene unclear. The CDR3 has 14 residues. Trimming removed 3 bases from V and 0 bases from J, with 8 bases in between. Germline V gives CDR1 SGHTA, CDR2 FQGNSA. CDR3 amino acids: CASSLQFLNTEAFF. CDR3 in DNA: TGTGCCAGCAGCTTGCAGTTCCTGAACACTGAAGCTTTCTTT.

This chain uses TRBV6-5 with TRBJ2-2; TRBD2 is a possible D gene (6 bases). This CDR3 spans 16 amino acids. V lost 0 bases and J lost 4, with 12 bases in between. The germline gives CDR1 MNHEY, CDR2 SVGAGI. CDR3 amino acids: CASSYSGLPSTGELFF. Written as DNA, the CDR3 is TGTGCCAGCAGTTACTCCGGACTACCCTCCACCGGGGAGCTGTTTTTT.

This clone was found a few times. The rearrangement uses TRBV4-1 and TRBJ2-3; a possible D gene is TRBD2 (6 bases). CDR3 length: 16 amino acids. The V gene's germline CDR1 is MGHRA and CDR2 YSYEKL. V lost 0 bases and J lost 4, with 14 bases in between. This CDR3 is CASSQDLVASADTQYF. CDR3 in DNA: TGCGCCAGCAGCCAAGATCTGGTCGCTAGCGCAGATACGCAGTATTTT.

V and J are TRBV11-1 and TRBJ2-7; D assignment may be TRBD1 or TRBD2 (5 bases each). The CDR3 totals 15 residues. Germline CDR1 SGHAT, CDR2 FQDESV (reference sequence). V shed 5 bases and J shed 2 bases, with 16 bases lying between them. This chain's CDR3 is CASSIGASWTYEQYF. The CDR3, as DNA: TGTGCCAGCAGCATCGGGGCGTCTTGGACCTACGAGCAGTACTTC.

The chain is built from TRBV28 and TRBJ1-2, with D possibly being TRBD1 (5 bases). From germline, CDR1 is MDHEN and CDR2 SYDVKM. Between the trimmed V and J ends, which lost 6 bases and 8 bases, there was a span of 13 bases. The CDR3 sequence is 12 residues long. The CDR3 DNA reads TGTGCCAGCAGCCGACAGTCGCGGGGCTACACCTTC. Amino acids: CASSRQSRGYTF.

This clone was picked up a small number of times. The chain is built from TRBV6-5 and TRBJ1-5; 9 nucleotides agree with TRBD1. The CDR3 is 15 residues long. Germline values: CDR1 MNHEY, CDR2 SVGAGI. The V and J ends lost 1 base and 7 bases, in that order; junction bases with no gene match: 5. The CDR3 nucleotides are TGTGCCAGCAGTTACTTTCCGGGACAGGGACAGCCCCAGCATTTT. Translation: CASSYFPGQGQPQHF.

This clone was found a few times. The genes are TRBV5-1 and TRBJ2-7; 7 nucleotides match TRBD1. Germline V gene sequence: CDR1 SGHRS, CDR2 YFSETQ. CDR3 size: 16 residues. With V trimmed by 3 bases and J by 3 bases, 12 bases remained unmatched. The CDR3 sequence is CASSSEGRAGGYEQYF. CDR3 sequence (DNA): TGCGCCAGCAGCTCCGAGGGTCGGGCAGGGGGCTACGAGCAGTACTTC.

This chain links TRBV2 with TRBJ1-1; TRBD1 might be the D (5 bases). The germline V gene encodes CDR1 SNHLY and CDR2 FYNNEI. Trimming removed 8 bases at V and 5 bases at J, with 18 bases between. CDR3 length: 14 residues. CDR3 nucleotides: TGTGCCAGCGTCTCCAGGGACCGACTTACTGAAGCTTTCTTT. As protein: CASVSRDRLTEAFF. Full variable domain (outside the CDR3, taken from reference TRBV2 and TRBJ1-1): EPEVTQTPSHQVTQMGQEVILRCVPISNHLYFYWYRQILGQKVEFLVSFYNNEISEKSEIFDDQFSVERPDGSNFTLKIRSTKLEDSAMYFCASVSRDRLTEAFFGQGTRLTVV.

Of note for this clone: Other DNA sequences in the sample encode the same CDR3. The chain joins TRBV5-1 to TRBJ2-7; 11 nucleotides align to TRBD2. In germline, CDR1 is SGHRS, CDR2 YFSETQ. CDR3 size: 15 residues. J gave up 6 bases and V 3 bases, and 8 bases lay outside the gene matches. CDR3 DNA sequence: TGCGCCAGCAGCTCATTAGCGGGAGGGCCGGGCGAGCAGTACTTC. Protein sequence: CASSSLAGGPGEQYF.

The chain couples TRBV18 to TRBJ1-5; tentative D call: TRBD1 (5 bases). Deletions cut 3 bases from V and 7 bases from J, with 10 bases between. The CDR3 is 13 residues long. Germline values: CDR1 KGHSH, CDR2 LQKENI. CDR3 nucleotides: TGTGCCAGCTCACCGCAGGGAGTCCAGCCCCAGCATTTT. Amino acids: CASSPQGVQPQHF.

This clone was found a few times. V gene TRBV6-5 combines with J gene TRBJ1-3; D may be TRBD1 (5 bases). The CDR3 loop spans 16 amino acids. Germline CDR1 is MNHEY and CDR2 is SVGAGI. V was clipped by 2 bases and J by 0 bases, with 11 bases between them. CDR3 DNA sequence: TGTGCCAGCAGTTACGATCCAGGGAGCTCTGGAAACACCATATATTTT. Translated: CASSYDPGSSGNTIYF.